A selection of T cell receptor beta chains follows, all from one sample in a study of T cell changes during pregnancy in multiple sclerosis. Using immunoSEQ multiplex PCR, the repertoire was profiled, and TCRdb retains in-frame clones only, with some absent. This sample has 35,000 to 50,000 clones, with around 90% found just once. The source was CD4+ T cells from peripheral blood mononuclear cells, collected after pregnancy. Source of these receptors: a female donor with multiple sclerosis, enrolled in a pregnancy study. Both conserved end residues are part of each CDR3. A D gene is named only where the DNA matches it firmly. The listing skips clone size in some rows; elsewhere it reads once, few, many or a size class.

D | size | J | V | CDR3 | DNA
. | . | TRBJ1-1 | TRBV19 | CATKQGFDTEAFF | TGTGCCACTAAACAGGGATTCGACACTGAAGCTTTCTTT
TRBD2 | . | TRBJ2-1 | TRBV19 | CASSVTSHNEQFF | TGTGCCAGTAGTGTGACTAGCCACAATGAGCAGTTCTTC
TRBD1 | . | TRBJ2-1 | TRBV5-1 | CASSLGQGRNEQFF | TGCGCCAGCAGCTTGGGACAGGGGAGAAATGAGCAGTTCTTC
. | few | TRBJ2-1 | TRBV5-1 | CASSFGGRGNNEQFF | TGCGCCAGCAGCTTTGGGGGCAGGGGAAACAATGAGCAGTTCTTC
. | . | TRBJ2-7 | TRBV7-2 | CASSFFGDEQYF | TGTGCCAGCAGCTTCTTCGGAGACGAGCAGTACTTC
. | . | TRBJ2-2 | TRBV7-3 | CASSIGESGELFF | TGTGCCAGCAGCATAGGGGAATCCGGGGAGCTGTTTTTT
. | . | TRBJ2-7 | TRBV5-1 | CASSLVGGPYEQYF | TGCGCCAGCAGCTTGGTCGGTGGTCCCTACGAGCAGTACTTC
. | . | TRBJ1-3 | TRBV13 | CASSPARGLGNTIYF | TGTGCCAGCAGCCCAGCACGGGGGTTGGGAAACACCATATATTTT
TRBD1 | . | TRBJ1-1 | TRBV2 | CASSGTGVNTEAFF | TGTGCCAGCAGTGGGACAGGGGTGAACACTGAAGCTTTCTTT
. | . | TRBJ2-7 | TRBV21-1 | CASSKVGLSYEQYF | TGTGCCAGCAGCAAAGTGGGGCTGTCCTACGAGCAGTACTTC
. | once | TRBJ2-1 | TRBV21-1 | CASSKVPGNEQFF | TGTGCCAGCAGCAAAGTCCCCGGCAATGAGCAGTTCTTC
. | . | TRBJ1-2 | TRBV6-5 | CASPRVRNGEGYTF | TGTGCCAGCCCTCGCGTGCGGAACGGGGAGGGCTACACCTTC
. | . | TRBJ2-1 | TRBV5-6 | CASSLERRTEQFF | TGTGCCAGCAGCTTGGAGAGAAGGACAGAGCAGTTCTTC
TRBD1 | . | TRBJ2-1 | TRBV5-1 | CASSLVGQVYNEQFF | TGCGCCAGCAGCTTGGTTGGACAGGTGTACAATGAGCAGTTCTTC
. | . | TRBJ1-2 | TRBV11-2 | CASSPGGGGRDIYYGYTF | TGTGCCAGCAGCCCGGGGGGCGGGGGCCGAGATATCTACTATGGCTACACCTTC
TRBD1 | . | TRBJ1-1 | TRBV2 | CASSSDRGQKAFF | TGTGCCAGCAGTTCGGACAGGGGGCAAAAAGCTTTCTTT
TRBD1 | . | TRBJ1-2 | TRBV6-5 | CASSHGQGADYTF | TGTGCCAGCAGTCACGGACAGGGGGCCGACTACACCTTC
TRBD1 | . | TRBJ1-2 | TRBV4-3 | CASSQLTGGSYGYTF | TGCGCCAGCAGCCAACTGACAGGGGGCAGCTATGGCTACACCTTC
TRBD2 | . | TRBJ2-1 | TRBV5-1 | CASSYRTSGGASSYNEQFF | TGCGCCAGCAGCTATCGGACTAGCGGGGGGGCGAGCTCCTACAATGAGCAGTTCTTC
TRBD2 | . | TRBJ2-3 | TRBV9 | CASSPQGGRDTQYF | TGTGCCAGCAGTCCCCAGGGAGGGCGAGATACGCAGTATTTT
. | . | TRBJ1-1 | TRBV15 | CATSRGDQGTEAFF | TGTGCCACCAGCAGAGGGGATCAGGGCACTGAAGCTTTCTTT
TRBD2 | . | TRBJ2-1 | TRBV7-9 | CASSLALAGTYNEQFF | TGTGCCAGCAGCTTAGCGCTAGCGGGGACCTACAATGAGCAGTTCTTC
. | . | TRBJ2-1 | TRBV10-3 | CAIAVRGGLEQFF | TGTGCCATCGCCGTTAGGGGGGGGCTTGAGCAGTTCTTC
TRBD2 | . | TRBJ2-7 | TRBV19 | CASSIFTGGSYEQYF | TGTGCCAGTAGTATTTTCACGGGGGGCTCCTACGAGCAGTACTTC
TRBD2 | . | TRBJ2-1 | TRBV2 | CASSDASGESYNEQFF | TGTGCCAGCAGTGACGCTAGCGGGGAATCCTACAATGAGCAGTTCTTC
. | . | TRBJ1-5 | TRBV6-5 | CASSYAGAGQPQHF | TGTGCCAGCAGTTACGCAGGGGCGGGTCAGCCCCAGCATTTT
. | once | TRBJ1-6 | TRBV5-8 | CASSLPPLHF | TGTGCCAGCAGCCTACCACCCCTCCACTTT
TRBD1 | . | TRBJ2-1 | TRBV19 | CASSRDRGTVEQFF | TGTGCCAGTAGCCGGGACAGGGGGACGGTTGAGCAGTTCTTC
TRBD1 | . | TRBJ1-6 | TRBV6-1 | CASSTGQLNSPLHF | TGTGCCAGCAGTACGGGACAGCTAAATTCACCCCTCCACTTT
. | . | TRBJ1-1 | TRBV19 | CASSPLDPSNTEAFF | TGTGCCAGTAGTCCGCTAGACCCCTCGAACACTGAAGCTTTCTTT
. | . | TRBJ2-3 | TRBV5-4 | CASSPRSQTDTQYF | TGTGCCAGCAGCCCTAGGAGCCAGACAGATACGCAGTATTTT
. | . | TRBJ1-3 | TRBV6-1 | CASSEREGGSGNTIYF | TGTGCCAGCAGTGAACGCGAGGGAGGCTCCGGAAACACCATATATTTT
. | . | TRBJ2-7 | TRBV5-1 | CASSFTYTGSSSYEQYF | TGCGCCAGCAGCTTCACATACACAGGGAGTAGCTCCTACGAGCAGTACTTC
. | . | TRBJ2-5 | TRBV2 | CASQGSETQYF | TGTGCCAGCCAGGGATCGGAGACCCAGTACTTC
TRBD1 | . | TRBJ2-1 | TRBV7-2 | CASSFPTGWVRRPNEQFF | TGTGCCAGCAGCTTCCCGACAGGGTGGGTGAGAAGACCCAATGAGCAGTTCTTC
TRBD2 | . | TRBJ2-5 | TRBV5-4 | CASSLGLAGQETQYF | TGTGCCAGCAGCTTGGGACTAGCGGGGCAAGAGACCCAGTACTTC
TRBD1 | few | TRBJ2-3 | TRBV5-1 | CASGPTGGDTQYF | TGCGCCAGCGGCCCTACAGGGGGAGATACGCAGTATTTT
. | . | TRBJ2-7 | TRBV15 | CATSRDLRAEQYF | TGTGCCACCAGCAGAGATCTGAGGGCCGAGCAGTACTTC
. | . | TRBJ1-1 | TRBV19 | CASSIGAGRHTEAFF | TGTGCCAGTAGTATAGGGGCAGGGAGGCACACTGAAGCTTTCTTT
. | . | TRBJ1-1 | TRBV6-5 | CASSYGTTMNTEAFF | TGTGCCAGCAGTTACGGGACAACCATGAACACTGAAGCTTTCTTT
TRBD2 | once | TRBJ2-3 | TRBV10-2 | CASSDIAGGRTDTQYF | TGCGCCAGCAGTGACATCGCGGGGGGCCGAACAGATACGCAGTATTTT
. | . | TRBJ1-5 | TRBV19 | CASSLRGDYQPQHF | TGTGCCAGTTCCTTGCGGGGGGACTATCAGCCCCAGCATTTT